This TCR beta chain was sequenced during a study of T cell repertoires in breast cancer. General study points: Clone recovery by emulsion RT-PCR was skewed, so it was considered qualitative. Tumor-involved sentinel lymph nodes shared about fourfold more TCRs with matched tumors than tumor-free nodes (approximately 8% versus 2%).

During the second nested PCR, blocking oligonucleotides suppressed genes that were not paired. One entry per CDR3 protein results from TCRdb running MiXCR on the emulsion pairing reads. The table includes tens of thousands of distinct CDR3 sequences, around 45% detected once. An expanded emulsion RT-PCR with primers for all TCR V genes paired CD8+ T cell chains. On this clonotype itself: Its target is not known.

This CDR3 contains 20 residues. J was trimmed by 3 bases and V by 6 bases; bases with no gene match: 15. The V call is TRBV12-3 or TRBV12-4, the J call TRBJ2-3, with TRBD2 matching 16 bases. This TCR derives from a pool of human donors with breast cancer or a healthy control (not recorded which). Sequencing was performed on CD8+ T cells. In DNA, the CDR3 is TGTGCCAGCAGCCGCGTCCGTGGGACTAGCGGGGGGGCGGCTACAGATACGCAGTATTTT. This sequence encodes CASSRVRGTSGGAATDTQYF.